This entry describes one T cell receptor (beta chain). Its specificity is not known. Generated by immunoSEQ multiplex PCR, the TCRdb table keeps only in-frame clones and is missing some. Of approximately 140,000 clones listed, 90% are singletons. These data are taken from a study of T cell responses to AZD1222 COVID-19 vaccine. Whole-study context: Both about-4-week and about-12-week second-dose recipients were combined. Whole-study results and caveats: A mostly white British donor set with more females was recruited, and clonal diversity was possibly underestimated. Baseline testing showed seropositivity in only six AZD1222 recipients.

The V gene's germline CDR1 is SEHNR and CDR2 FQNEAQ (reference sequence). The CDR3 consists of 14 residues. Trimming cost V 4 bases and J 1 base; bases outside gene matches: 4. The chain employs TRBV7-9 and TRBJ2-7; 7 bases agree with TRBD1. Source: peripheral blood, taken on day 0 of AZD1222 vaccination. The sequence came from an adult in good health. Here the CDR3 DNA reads TGTGCCAGCAGCTCCGACAGGGATTCCTACGAGCAGTACTTC. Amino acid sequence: CASSSDRDSYEQYF.